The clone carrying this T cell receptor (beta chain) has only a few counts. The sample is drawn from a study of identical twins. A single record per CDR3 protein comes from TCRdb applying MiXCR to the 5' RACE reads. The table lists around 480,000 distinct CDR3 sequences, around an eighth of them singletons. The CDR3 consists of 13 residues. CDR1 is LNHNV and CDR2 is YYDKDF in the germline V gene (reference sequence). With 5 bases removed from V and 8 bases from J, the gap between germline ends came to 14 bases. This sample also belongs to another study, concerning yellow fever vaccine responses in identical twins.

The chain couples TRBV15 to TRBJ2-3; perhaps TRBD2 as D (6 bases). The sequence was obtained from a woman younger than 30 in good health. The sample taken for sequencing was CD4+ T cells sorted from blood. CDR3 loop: CATSLRGSGTQYF. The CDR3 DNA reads TGTGCCACCAGCTTGCGGGGCTCAGGTACGCAGTATTTT.